These T cell receptor beta chains were read from a single sample in a study of cytomegalovirus exposure and HLA in healthy donors. The assay was immunoSEQ multiplex PCR, and TCRdb's table has in-frame clones only and misses some. The sample has about 160,000 clones; roughly 71% are singletons. Sequenced: PBMCs. These receptors were taken from a woman aged 45 to 65 in good health and CMV-seropositive. Both conserved end residues are part of each CDR3.

J gene: TRBJ2-3; V gene: TRBV9; CDR3 length: 15; CDR3 protein: CASSVAFSSTDTQYF
J gene: TRBJ1-2; V gene: TRBV18; CDR3 length: 18; CDR3 protein: CASSPPGQGGPANYGYTF
J gene: TRBJ2-1; V gene: TRBV5-4; CDR3 length: 16; CDR3 protein: CASSLAAGDSYNEQFF
J gene: TRBJ2-7; V gene: TRBV7-6; CDR3 length: 15; CDR3 protein: CASSAMDRGVYEQYF
J gene: TRBJ1-6; V gene: TRBV27; CDR3 length: 12; CDR3 protein: CASRLGGSPLRF
J gene: TRBJ2-2; V gene: TRBV6-5; CDR3 length: 15; CDR3 protein: CASSYSGQVTGELFF
J gene: TRBJ1-2; V gene: TRBV10-2; CDR3 length: 10; CDR3 protein: CAISFDGYTF
J gene: TRBJ2-7; V gene: TRBV13; CDR3 length: 13; CDR3 protein: CASSEQDAGRTYF
J gene: TRBJ2-1; V gene: TRBV12-5; CDR3 length: 16; CDR3 protein: CASGSPPGGTNNEQFF
J gene: TRBJ2-3; V gene: TRBV11-3; CDR3 length: 15; CDR3 protein: CASSLEGRGTDTQYF
J gene: TRBJ1-1; V gene: TRBV9; CDR3 length: 14; CDR3 protein: CASSAGQGNTEAFF
J gene: TRBJ1-2; V gene: TRBV9; CDR3 length: 15; CDR3 protein: CASSVGVRNNYGYTF
J gene: TRBJ1-5; V gene: TRBV19; CDR3 length: 14; CDR3 protein: CASSITPSNQPQHF
J gene: TRBJ2-7; V gene: TRBV6-5; CDR3 length: 13; CDR3 protein: CATRTGQIYEQYF
J gene: TRBJ1-6; V gene: TRBV5-1; CDR3 length: 16; CDR3 protein: CASSLAGQKYNSPLHF
J gene: TRBJ1-2; V gene: TRBV29-1; CDR3 length: 12; CDR3 protein: CSVDGGSYGYTF
J gene: TRBJ2-3; V gene: TRBV5-1; CDR3 length: 14; CDR3 protein: CASRRRTETDTQYF
J gene: TRBJ2-7; V gene: TRBV10-3; CDR3 length: 14; CDR3 protein: CAISVGQSTYEQYF
J gene: TRBJ2-3; V gene: TRBV7-9; CDR3 length: 15; CDR3 protein: CASSLEGRGTDTQYF
J gene: TRBJ2-7; V gene: TRBV6-5; CDR3 length: 15; CDR3 protein: CASTDLTATPGEQYF
J gene: TRBJ1-1; V gene: TRBV13; CDR3 length: 15; CDR3 protein: CASSFSGTSDTEAFF
J gene: TRBJ1-1; V gene: TRBV2; CDR3 length: 13; CDR3 protein: CASSGQSGTEAFF
J gene: TRBJ1-1; V gene: TRBV5-1; CDR3 length: 13; CDR3 protein: CASSLVTGGEAFF
J gene: TRBJ2-7; V gene: TRBV12-5; CDR3 length: 13; CDR3 protein: CASGRTGTYEQYF
J gene: TRBJ1-1; V gene: TRBV6-5; CDR3 length: 14; CDR3 protein: CASSLQGLNTEAFF
J gene: TRBJ2-3; V gene: TRBV6-4; CDR3 length: 14; CDR3 protein: CASSIAGSTDTQYF
J gene: TRBJ2-2; V gene: TRBV5-1; CDR3 length: 15; CDR3 protein: CASSQGHNLAGELFF
J gene: TRBJ1-1; V gene: TRBV5-1; CDR3 length: 12; CDR3 protein: CASREMNTEAFF
J gene: TRBJ2-5; V gene: TRBV7-9; CDR3 length: 19; CDR3 protein: CASSLRPSIDREEMKTQYF
J gene: TRBJ1-6; V gene: TRBV4-1; CDR3 length: 14; CDR3 protein: CASSQAGDNSPLHF
J gene: TRBJ2-7; V gene: TRBV11-2; CDR3 length: 12; CDR3 protein: CASQGRYYEQYF
J gene: TRBJ2-5; V gene: TRBV14; CDR3 length: 14; CDR3 protein: CASSQVSGQETQYF
J gene: TRBJ1-1; V gene: TRBV2; CDR3 length: 14; CDR3 protein: CASSVGQMNTEAFF
J gene: TRBJ1-1; V gene: TRBV5-6; CDR3 length: 15; CDR3 protein: CASSPSRSPRVSPFF
J gene: TRBJ1-1; V gene: TRBV6-6; CDR3 length: 16; CDR3 protein: CASRPPRQRMNTEAFF
J gene: TRBJ1-5; V gene: TRBV13; CDR3 length: 14; CDR3 protein: CASSRAGGNQPQHF
J gene: NA; V gene: TRBV19; CDR3 length: 13; CDR3 protein: CASSIREGGEQYF
J gene: TRBJ2-7; V gene: TRBV5-1; CDR3 length: 15; CDR3 protein: CASSLGDSDTYEQYF
J gene: TRBJ1-5; V gene: TRBV6-6; CDR3 length: 13; CDR3 protein: CASSPRGGQPQHF
J gene: TRBJ1-2; V gene: TRBV5-1; CDR3 length: 15; CDR3 protein: CASSLDPREIDGYTF
J gene: TRBJ2-5; V gene: TRBV6-1; CDR3 length: 16; CDR3 protein: CASSEVYRSLERTQYF
J gene: TRBJ1-2; V gene: TRBV6-1; CDR3 length: 14; CDR3 protein: CASSGRTGGYGYTF
J gene: TRBJ2-7; V gene: TRBV29-1; CDR3 length: 15; CDR3 protein: CSVAHSTGDLYEQYF
J gene: TRBJ2-3; V gene: TRBV11-3; CDR3 length: 14; CDR3 protein: CASSLGDSLGEQYF
J gene: TRBJ2-2; V gene: TRBV29-1; CDR3 length: 13; CDR3 protein: CSAGLAGTGELFF